This entry lists 25 T cell receptor beta chains sequenced from one sample in a study of blood T cell repertoires in COVID-19. Only in-frame clones appear in the TCRdb table, and some are missing; sequencing was by immunoSEQ multiplex PCR. The sample records around 42,000 clones, more than 70% being singletons. The sample was peripheral blood. The receptors were gathered from a human donor in a cohort sampled during active COVID-19.

Only one count was recorded for this clone. This rearrangement joins TRBV28 to TRBJ1-2, with D possibly matching TRBD1 (5 bases). V lost 7 bases, J lost 3 bases, and 15 bases lay in between. The CDR3 has 14 amino acids. Looked up from germline, CDR1 is MDHEN and CDR2 is SYDVKM. The CDR3 DNA sequence: TGTGCCAGCACTTCCCAGGGAACAGACTATGGCTACACCTTC. This sequence encodes CASTSQGTDYGYTF.

This sequence joins TRBV2 and TRBJ1-2, with 9 bases identical to TRBD1. V was clipped by 6 bases and J by 1 base; unmatched bases: 24. Per germline, CDR1 SNHLY and CDR2 FYNNEI. This CDR3 has 21 amino acids. The CDR3 spells CASSGTGSTLQVPRLNYGYTF. Written as DNA, the CDR3 is TGTGCCAGCAGCGGGACAGGGTCTACCCTCCAAGTCCCACGACTTAACTATGGCTACACCTTC.

The chain uses TRBV5-1 and TRBJ1-2; TRBD1 might be the D (6 bases). V lost 4 bases, J lost 5 bases, and 21 bases lay in between. The CDR3 has 16 amino acids. Germline-derived CDR1 and CDR2 are SGHRS and YFSETQ. The CDR3 DNA reads as TGCGCCAGCAGCCCCCGGGGGGCCGAACCCCTATATGGCTACACCTTC. Its protein product is CASSPRGAEPLYGYTF.

As DNA, the CDR3 is TGTGCCAGCAGCCCAGAGAGGGTTCATCAGCCCCAGCATTTT. It specifies CASSPERVHQPQHF. The V call is TRBV6-5, the J call TRBJ1-5, with no clear D. Trimming left V 6 bases short and J 5 bases short, with 14 bases between. The length of the CDR3 is 14 residues. Germline V gene lookup returns CDR1 MNHEY and CDR2 SVGAGI.

The rearrangement uses TRBV9 and TRBJ1-5, with a possible D match to TRBD1 (6 bases). V lost 3 bases and J lost 6, with 10 bases in between. Per the germline V gene, CDR1 is SGDLS and CDR2 is YYNGEE. This CDR3 contains 13 residues. The CDR3 here is CASSAGVGQPQHF. The CDR3 DNA reads as TGTGCCAGCAGCGCAGGGGTCGGTCAGCCCCAGCATTTT.

The rearrangement links TRBV6-5 to TRBJ2-7, with 8 positions matching TRBD1. The CDR3 length is 13 residues. With V trimmed by 6 bases and J by 3 bases, 4 bases remained unmatched. From germline, CDR1 is MNHEY and CDR2 SVGAGI. The CDR3 loop is CASRGTGFYEQYF. CDR3 in DNA: TGTGCCAGCAGGGGGACAGGCTTCTACGAGCAGTACTTC.

V and J are TRBV13 and TRBJ2-7, with D perhaps matching TRBD1 (6 bases). The CDR3 runs 15 residues. V lost 5 bases and J lost 2, with 16 bases in between. The germline V gene encodes CDR1 PRHDT and CDR2 FYEKMQ (reference sequence). CDR3 loop: CASSPKQGPTYEQYF. In DNA form, the CDR3 reads TGTGCCAGCAGCCCCAAACAGGGACCAACCTACGAGCAGTACTTC.

The J gene is TRBJ1-6, the V gene TRBV30; tentatively, D is TRBD1 (6 bases). Trimming took 3 bases from V and 6 from J, leaving 15 bases between them. The CDR3 is 15 amino acids. Germline lookup yields CDR1 GTSNPN and CDR2 SVGIG (reference sequence). CDR3 sequence: CAWRRGGAFNSPLHF. CDR3 sequence (DNA): TGTGCCTGGAGGAGAGGGGGGGCATTTAATTCACCCCTCCACTTT.

The gene calls are TRBV5-1 and TRBJ1-3, with TRBD1 identical over 7 bases. Germline V gene data show CDR1 as SGHRS and CDR2 as YFSETQ. The CDR3 is made up of 15 amino acids. The J segment lost 4 bases and the V segment lost 0 bases, leaving 4 bases of the junction unmatched. The CDR3, as DNA: TGCGCCAGCAGCTTGGCCGGGACAGACGGAAACACCATATATTTT. It yields the protein CASSLAGTDGNTIYF.

The chain couples TRBV5-4 to TRBJ1-3, with unresolved D. In germline, CDR1 is SGHNT, CDR2 YYREEE (reference sequence). V was shortened by 1 base and J by 1 base, with 12 bases between the two germline ends. CDR3 length: 16 residues. The CDR3 loop is CASSLFSSTSGNTIYF. The CDR3 DNA follows: TGTGCCAGCAGCTTGTTCTCCAGTACGTCTGGAAACACCATATATTTT. Looking up the rest from reference TRBV5-4 and TRBJ1-3 gives the full variable domain: ETGVTQSPTHLIKTRGQQVTLRCSSQSGHNTVSWYQQALGQGPQFIFQYYREEENGRGNFPPRFSGLQFPNYSSELNVNALELDDSALYLCASSLFSSTSGNTIYFGEGSWLTVV.

CDR3 region: CASSINWSSYNSPLHF. CDR3 nucleotides: TGTGCCAGTAGTATAAATTGGAGCTCCTATAATTCACCCCTCCACTTT. This rearrangement joins TRBV19 to TRBJ1-6; no definite D call. The CDR3 is 16 amino acids. Deletions cut 2 bases from V and 0 bases from J, with 8 bases between. Germline CDR1 is LNHDA and CDR2 is SQIVND (reference sequence). Using reference TRBV19 and TRBJ1-6 for the parts outside the CDR3, the full variable domain is DGGITQSPKYLFRKEGQNVTLSCEQNLNHDAMYWYRQDPGQGLRLIYYSQIVNDFQKGDIAEGYSVSREKKESFPLTVTSAQKNPTAFYLCASSINWSSYNSPLHFGNGTRLTVT.

The chain employs TRBV5-5 and TRBJ1-5; no clear D gene. V lost 0 bases and J 0 bases, leaving 7 bases between the germline ends. Germline V gives CDR1 SGHKS, CDR2 YYEKEE (reference sequence). The length of the CDR3 is 15 residues. The CDR3 region has the DNA TGTGCCAGCAGCTTGGATGCTACTAGCAATCAGCCCCAGCATTTT. It translates to CASSLDATSNQPQHF.

The chain has TRBV19 and TRBJ2-7; D is perhaps TRBD1 (6 bases). Trimming took off 2 bases at V and 6 bases at J, with 11 bases between the two ends. Looked up from germline, CDR1 is LNHDA and CDR2 is SQIVND (reference sequence). CDR3 length: 13 residues. The CDR3 DNA reads TGTGCCAGTAGTATATGGGACAACGCCGAGCAGTACTTC. It specifies CASSIWDNAEQYF. The whole variable domain, filled in from reference TRBV19 and TRBJ2-7, reads DGGITQSPKYLFRKEGQNVTLSCEQNLNHDAMYWYRQDPGQGLRLIYYSQIVNDFQKGDIAEGYSVSREKKESFPLTVTSAQKNPTAFYLCASSIWDNAEQYFGPGTRLTVT.

The table lists this clone with a count of one. The gene calls are TRBV29-1 and TRBJ1-3, with D uncertain. With 0 bases removed from V and 2 bases from J, the gap between germline ends came to 11 bases. CDR3 length: 15 residues. Germline V lookup: CDR1 SQVTM, CDR2 ANQGSEA. For the CDR3, the DNA is TGCAGCGTTGAAGAGTGGGGAGGAACTGGAAACACCATATATTTT. It encodes CSVEEWGGTGNTIYF. Supplemented by reference TRBV29-1 and TRBJ1-3, the full variable domain reads SAVISQKPSRDICQRGTSLTIQCQVDSQVTMMFWYRQQPGQSLTLIATANQGSEATYESGFVIDKFPISRPNLTFSTLTVSNMSPEDSSIYLCSVEEWGGTGNTIYFGEGSWLTVV.

This rearrangement joins TRBV27 to TRBJ1-1; the match to TRBD1 covers 8 bases. J was trimmed by 0 bases and V by 5 bases; bases with no gene match: 11. This CDR3 comprises 17 residues. The germline gives CDR1 MNHEY, CDR2 SMNVEV (reference sequence). The CDR3 here is CASSTGQGLLMNTEAFF. The CDR3 DNA is TGTGCCAGCAGTACAGGACAGGGTCTGTTAATGAACACTGAAGCTTTCTTT.

The rearrangement links TRBV7-9 to TRBJ2-5; weak D call: TRBD2 (6 bases). V was cut by 5 bases and J by 9 bases, with 16 bases left in between. The CDR3 contains 13 residues. Germline V gene sequence: CDR1 SEHNR, CDR2 FQNEAQ (reference sequence). The CDR3 sequence: CASSRSGEVAQYF. The CDR3 DNA sequence: TGTGCCAGCAGCCGAAGTGGGGAGGTGGCCCAGTACTTC.

The chain couples TRBV13 to TRBJ1-5, with TRBD1 as a possible D gene (6 bases). Germline assignment: CDR1 PRHDT and CDR2 FYEKMQ (reference sequence). V was clipped by 5 bases and J by 3 bases, with 11 bases between them. This CDR3 contains 14 residues. The CDR3 bases are TGTGCCAGCAGCCCCAGGGGATACAATCAGCCCCAGCATTTT. It specifies CASSPRGYNQPQHF.

CDR3 loop: CASSLVGLIRQPQHF. For the CDR3, the DNA is TGTGCCAGTAGTCTCGTAGGACTGATAAGACAGCCCCAGCATTTT. J is TRBJ1-5 and V is TRBV19; D remains ambiguous. Per germline, CDR1 LNHDA and CDR2 SQIVND (reference sequence). The CDR3 sequence is 15 residues long. The V gene lost 5 bases and the J gene lost 7 bases, with 18 bases spanning the gap.

The gene calls are TRBV2 and TRBJ2-7; D uncertain. V was pared by 4 bases and J by 3 bases, with 10 bases between. The CDR3 loop spans 13 amino acids. The germline CDR1 and CDR2 sequences are SNHLY and FYNNEI. The CDR3 sequence: CASSVAQVYEQYF. The DNA of the CDR3 is TGTGCCAGCAGTGTTGCGCAGGTCTACGAGCAGTACTTC.

This chain joins TRBV6-5 and TRBJ2-7, with a weak D call TRBD1 (5 bases). CDR1 is MNHEY and CDR2 is SVGAGI in the germline V gene. CDR3 length: 12 amino acids. Trimming removed 6 bases from V and 2 bases from J, with 8 bases in between. The CDR3 sequence is CASSTTAYEQYF. CDR3 nucleotide sequence: TGTGCCAGCAGCACGACAGCCTACGAGCAGTACTTC.

The V gene is TRBV28, the J gene TRBJ1-2; 10 nucleotides align to TRBD1. The CDR3 consists of 16 residues. V shed 4 bases, J shed 0 bases, and the junction held 5 bases outside the gene matches. Per germline, CDR1 MDHEN and CDR2 SYDVKM. Here the CDR3 reads CASSSTGGRANYGYTF. Here the CDR3 DNA reads TGTGCCAGCAGTTCGACAGGGGGCCGGGCTAACTATGGCTACACCTTC.

V usage is TRBV5-1 and J usage is TRBJ2-1, with D maybe TRBD1 (6 bases). The CDR3 runs 14 residues. CDR1 is SGHRS, CDR2 YFSETQ, per germline. Trimming stripped 4 bases from V and 5 bases from J, with 13 bases between. The CDR3 loop reads CASSPTTGNNEQFF. The CDR3 nucleotides are TGCGCCAGCAGCCCCACGACAGGAAACAATGAGCAGTTCTTC.

CDR3 loop: CASSPSWATDTQYF. CDR3 bases: TGTGCCAGCAGCCCGTCATGGGCCACAGATACGCAGTATTTT. The chain is built from TRBV7-2 and TRBJ2-3; no definite D call. This CDR3 region has 14 residues. The V and J ends lost 5 bases and 2 bases respectively, with 11 bases between them. Germline loops: CDR1 SGHTA, CDR2 FQGNSA.

The gene calls are TRBV3-1 (or the pseudogene TRBV3-2) and TRBJ1-3; no firm D call. The CDR3 has 17 residues. V shed 4 bases and J shed 1 base, with 17 bases lying between them. Per germline, CDR1 LGHDT and CDR2 YNNKEL (reference sequence). The CDR3 reads CASSLEFSTLSGNTIYF. The CDR3 region has the DNA TGTGCCAGCAGCCTAGAATTCTCGACACTTTCTGGAAACACCATATATTTT.

The chain carries TRBV19 and TRBJ2-7, with D perhaps matching TRBD1 (6 bases). The CDR3 has 11 amino acids. Germline CDR1 reads LNHDA; CDR2 reads SQIVND (reference sequence). Trimming stripped 6 bases from V and 7 bases from J, with 10 bases between. The CDR3 is CASREDREQYF. The CDR3 coding sequence is TGTGCCAGTAGGGAAGACAGGGAGCAGTACTTC.